This TCR beta chain emerged from a study of shared clonotypes between healthy human individuals. TCRdb's table, derived via immunoSEQ multiplex PCR, lists solely in-frame clones and lacks some. Found here are some 580,000 clones, about 98% of them singletons; the top ten hold 0.3%. CD8 cells classed as naive were CD45RO-negative and positively selected for CCR7, excluding terminally differentiated effector memory CD45RA+ cells. As to this clone: Its cognate antigen is unknown.

Findings and limits, study-wide: All-four-donor shared clonotypes had higher generation probabilities than non-shared clonotypes did.

Germline loops: CDR1 KGHSY, CDR2 FQNENV. The CDR3 runs 13 residues. Deletions cut 2 bases from V and 1 base from J, with 6 bases between. V usage is TRBV16 and J usage is TRBJ2-7; tentative D call: TRBD1 (5 bases). Sequencing input: naive CD8+ T cells sorted from blood. This clonotype was obtained from a young man in good health. This CDR3 reads CASSQAGSYEQYF. DNA of the CDR3: TGTGCCAGCAGCCAAGCAGGGTCCTACGAGCAGTACTTC. Using reference TRBV16 and TRBJ2-7 for the parts outside the CDR3, the full variable domain is GEEVAQTPKHLVRGEGQKAKLYCAPIKGHSYVFWYQQVLKNEFKFLISFQNENVFDETGMPKERFSAKCLPNSPCSLEIQATKLEDSAVYFCASSQAGSYEQYFGPGTRLTVT.